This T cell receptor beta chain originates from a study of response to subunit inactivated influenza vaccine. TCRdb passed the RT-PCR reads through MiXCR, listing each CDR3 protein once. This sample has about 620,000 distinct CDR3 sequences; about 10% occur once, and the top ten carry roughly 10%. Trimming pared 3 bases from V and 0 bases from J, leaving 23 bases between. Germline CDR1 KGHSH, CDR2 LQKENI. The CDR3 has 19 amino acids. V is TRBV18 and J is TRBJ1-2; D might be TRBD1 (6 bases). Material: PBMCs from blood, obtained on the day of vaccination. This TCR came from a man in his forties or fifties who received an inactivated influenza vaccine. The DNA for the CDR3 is TGTGCCAGCTCACCCCGACCAGGGGCAGGGACTGGAGCTAACTATGGCTACACCTTC. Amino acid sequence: CASSPRPGAGTGANYGYTF.